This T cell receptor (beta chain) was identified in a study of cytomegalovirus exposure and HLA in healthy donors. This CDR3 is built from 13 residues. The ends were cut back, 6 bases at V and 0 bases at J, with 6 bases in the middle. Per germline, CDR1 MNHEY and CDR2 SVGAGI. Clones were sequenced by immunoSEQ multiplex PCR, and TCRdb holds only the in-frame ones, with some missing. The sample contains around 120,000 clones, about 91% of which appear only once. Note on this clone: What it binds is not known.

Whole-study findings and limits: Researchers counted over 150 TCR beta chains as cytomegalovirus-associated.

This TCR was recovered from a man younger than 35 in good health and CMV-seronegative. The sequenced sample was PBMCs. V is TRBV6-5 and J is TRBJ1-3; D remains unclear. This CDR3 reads CASRLFSGNTIYF. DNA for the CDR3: TGTGCCAGCAGACTGTTCTCTGGAAACACCATATATTTT.